This T cell receptor (beta chain) was captured in a study of T cells in Graves' hyperthyroidism and ophthalmopathy. This clonotype was seen at least ten times. Thyroid ultrasound and orbital computed tomography, with clinical symptoms and serum thyroxine and TRAb, informed diagnoses. Regions amplified from RNA transcripts were the TCR beta CDR3 regions. Initially, a first-round RT-PCR of the TCR CDR3 employed the HTBI primer set. TCRdb recomputed calls from the multiplex PCR reads with MiXCR, one row per CDR3 protein. The table has about 250,000 distinct CDR3 sequences, around 15% seen once; the top ten hold roughly 31%. CDR1 and CDR2 (germline): LNHNV, YYDKDF (reference sequence). The CDR3 contains 15 residues. V was trimmed by 1 base and J by 4 bases, leaving 10 bases between them.

This TCR came from a woman in her forties or fifties with Graves' hyperthyroidism that later progressed to Graves' ophthalmopathy. Sample: blood. The chain employs TRBV15 and TRBJ2-2; D uncertain. The CDR3: CATSRVKLGTGELFF. In nucleotides, the CDR3 is TGTGCCACCAGCAGAGTTAAGTTGGGCACCGGGGAGCTGTTTTTT. Drawing the rest from reference TRBV15 and TRBJ2-2, the complete variable domain is DAMVIQNPRYQVTQFGKPVTLSCSQTLNHNVMYWYQQKSSQAPKLLFHYYDKDFNNEADTPDNFQSRRPNTSFCFLDIRSPGLGDTAMYLCATSRVKLGTGELFFGEGSRLTVL.